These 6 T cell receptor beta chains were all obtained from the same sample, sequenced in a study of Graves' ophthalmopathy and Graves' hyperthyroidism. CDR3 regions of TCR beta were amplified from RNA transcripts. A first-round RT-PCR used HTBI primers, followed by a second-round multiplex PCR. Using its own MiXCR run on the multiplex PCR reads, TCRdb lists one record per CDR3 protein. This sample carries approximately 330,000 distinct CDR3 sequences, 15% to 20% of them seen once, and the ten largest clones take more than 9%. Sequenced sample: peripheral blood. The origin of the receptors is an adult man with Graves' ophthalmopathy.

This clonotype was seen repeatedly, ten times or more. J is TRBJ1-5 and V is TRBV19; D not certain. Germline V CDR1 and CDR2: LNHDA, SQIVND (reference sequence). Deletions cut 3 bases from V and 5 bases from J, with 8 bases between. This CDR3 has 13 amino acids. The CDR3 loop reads CASSIPPDQPQHF. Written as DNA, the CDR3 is TGTGCCAGTAGTATCCCCCCCGATCAGCCCCAGCATTTT.

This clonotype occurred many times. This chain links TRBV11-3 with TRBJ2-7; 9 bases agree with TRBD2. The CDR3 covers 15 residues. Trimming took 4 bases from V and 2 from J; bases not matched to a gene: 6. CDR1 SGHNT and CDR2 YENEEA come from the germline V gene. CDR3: CASSSKTSGTYEQYF. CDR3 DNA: TGTGCCAGCAGCTCAAAGACTAGCGGCACCTACGAGCAGTACTTC.

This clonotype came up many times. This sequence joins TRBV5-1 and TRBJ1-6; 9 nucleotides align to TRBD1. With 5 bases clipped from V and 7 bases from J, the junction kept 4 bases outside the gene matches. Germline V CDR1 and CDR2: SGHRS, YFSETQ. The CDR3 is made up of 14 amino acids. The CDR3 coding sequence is TGCGCCAGCAGACGGACAGGGGAAAATTCACCCCTCCACTTT. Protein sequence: CASRRTGENSPLHF.

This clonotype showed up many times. CDR3 amino acids: CASSATTENEQFF. The CDR3 nucleotides read TGTGCCAGCAGCGCGACGACAGAAAATGAGCAGTTCTTC. This chain links TRBV9 with TRBJ2-1; tentatively, D is TRBD1 (5 bases). The CDR3 has 13 amino acids. V shed 3 bases and J shed 7 bases, with 11 bases lying between them. Germline loops: CDR1 SGDLS, CDR2 YYNGEE.

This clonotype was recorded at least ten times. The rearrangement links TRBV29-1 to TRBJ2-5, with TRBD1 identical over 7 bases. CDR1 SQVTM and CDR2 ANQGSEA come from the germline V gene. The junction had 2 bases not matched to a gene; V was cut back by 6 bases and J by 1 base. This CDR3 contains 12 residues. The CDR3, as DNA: TGCAGCGTCGGGACAGTCCAAGAGACCCAGTACTTC. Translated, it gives CSVGTVQETQYF. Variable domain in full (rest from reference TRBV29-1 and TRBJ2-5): SAVISQKPSRDICQRGTSLTIQCQVDSQVTMMFWYRQQPGQSLTLIATANQGSEATYESGFVIDKFPISRPNLTFSTLTVSNMSPEDSSIYLCSVGTVQETQYFGPGTRLLVL.

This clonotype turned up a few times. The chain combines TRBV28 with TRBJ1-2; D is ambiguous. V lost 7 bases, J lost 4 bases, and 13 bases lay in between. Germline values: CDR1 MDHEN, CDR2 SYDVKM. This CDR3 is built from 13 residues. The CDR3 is CASISGVGYGYTF. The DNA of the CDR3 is TGTGCCAGCATTTCAGGAGTCGGCTATGGCTACACCTTC.